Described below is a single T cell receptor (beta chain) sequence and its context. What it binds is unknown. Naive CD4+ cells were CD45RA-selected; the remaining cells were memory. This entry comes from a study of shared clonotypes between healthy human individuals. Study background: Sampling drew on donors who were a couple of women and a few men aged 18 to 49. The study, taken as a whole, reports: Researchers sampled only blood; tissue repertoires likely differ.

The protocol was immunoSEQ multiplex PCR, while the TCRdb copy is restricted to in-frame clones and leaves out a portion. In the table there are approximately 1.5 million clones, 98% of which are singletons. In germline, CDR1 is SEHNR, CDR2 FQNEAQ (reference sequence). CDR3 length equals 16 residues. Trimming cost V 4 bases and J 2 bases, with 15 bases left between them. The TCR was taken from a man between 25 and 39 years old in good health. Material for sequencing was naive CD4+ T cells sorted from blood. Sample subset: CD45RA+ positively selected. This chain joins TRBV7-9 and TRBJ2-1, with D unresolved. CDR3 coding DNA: TGTGCCAGCAGCTGGCGGAACGGTCCCCCCTACAATGAGCAGTTCTTC. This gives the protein CASSWRNGPPYNEQFF. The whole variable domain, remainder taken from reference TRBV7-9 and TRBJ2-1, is DTGVSQNPRHKITKRGQNVTFRCDPISEHNRLYWYRQTLGQGPEFLTYFQNEAQLEKSRLLSDRFSAERPKGSFSTLEIQRTEQGDSAMYLCASSWRNGPPYNEQFFGPGTRLTVL.